The sequence of this T cell receptor (beta chain) was determined in a study of shared clonotypes between healthy human individuals. It was into CD45RA+ naive and CD45RA-negative memory subsets that the CD4+ cells were split. Study findings and constraints: The expectation was that sequencing depth would affect clonotype sharing among donors.

Between the trimmed V and J ends, which lost 4 bases and 7 bases, there was a span of 9 bases. The CDR3 covers 12 residues. Germline CDR1 SGHDT, CDR2 YYEEEE. A word on this clone: No antigen is known for it.

Genomic DNA of every subset was divided equally among multiple immunoSEQ plates. Profiling relied on immunoSEQ multiplex PCR, and the TCRdb table lists in-frame clones only, not all of them. Counted here are 2 million or so clones, about 95% occurring once; the ten biggest clones make up 0.13%. V gene TRBV5-6 combines with J gene TRBJ2-1, with D perhaps matching TRBD2 (5 bases). The source is a man aged 18 to 35 in good health. The sequencing sample was made of naive CD4+ T cells sorted from blood. Noted subset: CD45RA+ positively selected. The CDR3 DNA is TGTGCCAGCAGCGTTAGCGTAAATGAGCAGTTCTTC. Its protein product is CASSVSVNEQFF.